The 27 T cell receptor beta chains below all came from one sample that was sequenced in a study of T cell responses to AZD1222 COVID-19 vaccine. Some clones are missing from TCRdb's copy, which holds only in-frame ones; the method was immunoSEQ multiplex PCR. The sample yields 55,000 to 85,000 clones, around 84% seen once. The material sequenced was peripheral blood, taken on day 0 of AZD1222 vaccination. The receptors derive from an adult in good health.

The rearrangement links TRBV30 to TRBJ2-7, with D tentatively TRBD1 (5 bases). Germline loops: CDR1 GTSNPN, CDR2 SVGIG (reference sequence). The CDR3 covers 12 residues. Trimming left V 1 base short and J 3 bases short, with 7 bases between. This chain's CDR3 is CAWSAQVYEQYF. The CDR3 DNA follows: TGTGCCTGGAGTGCACAGGTCTACGAGCAGTACTTC.

The J gene is TRBJ1-6, the V gene TRBV28; TRBD1 aligns across 7 bases. The ends lost 8 bases at V and 8 bases at J; junction bases unmatched: 9. This CDR3 region has 14 residues. The germline V gene encodes CDR1 MDHEN and CDR2 SYDVKM. CDR3 DNA sequence: TGTGCCAGCGACAAACAGGGGAATGATTCACCCCTCCACTTT. Its translation: CASDKQGNDSPLHF.

The chain employs TRBV7-9 and TRBJ2-7; D might be TRBD1 or TRBD2, each matching 5 bases. The CDR3 runs 12 residues. The germline V and J ends were trimmed by 4 bases and 13 bases, with 17 bases remaining between them. Germline V gene sequence: CDR1 SEHNR, CDR2 FQNEAQ (reference sequence). In DNA form, the CDR3 reads TGTGCCAGCAGCTCCCTGAGTTCGGGGACCTACTTC. This translates into CASSSLSSGTYF.

V and J are TRBV6-5 and TRBJ1-4; no definite D call. V lost 6 bases and J 0 bases, leaving 8 bases between the germline ends. Germline V gives CDR1 MNHEY, CDR2 SVGAGI. CDR3 length: 14 residues. CDR3 bases: TGTGCCAGCAGGAGACCCTCAACTAATGAAAAACTGTTTTTT. Translating gives CASRRPSTNEKLFF.

V usage is TRBV6-5 and J usage is TRBJ1-5, with D possibly TRBD1 on 5 matching bases. The ends were cut back, 7 bases at V and 8 bases at J, with 15 bases in the middle. This CDR3 comprises 13 residues. The V gene's germline CDR1 is MNHEY and CDR2 SVGAGI. The CDR3 DNA is TGTGCCAGCAATGGCGGGGGTTGGGAGCCCCAGCATTTT. This gives the protein CASNGGGWEPQHF.

CDR3 residues: CASSPRESNSPLHF. The CDR3 DNA reads TGCGCCAGCAGCCCCAGAGAAAGCAATTCACCCCTCCACTTT. The rearrangement joins TRBV5-1 to TRBJ1-6; no firm D call. The CDR3 is 14 amino acids. In germline, CDR1 is SGHRS, CDR2 YFSETQ. Trimming cost V 4 bases and J 7 bases, with 12 bases left between them.

This chain uses TRBV11-2 with TRBJ1-6; D perhaps matches TRBD1 (5 bases). In germline, CDR1 is SGHAT, CDR2 FQNNGV. There are 15 residues in the CDR3. The V end was cut by 5 bases, the J end by 8 bases, with 16 bases between. The CDR3 spells CASSRRRDGDSPLHF. For the CDR3, the DNA is TGTGCCAGCAGCCGACGCAGGGACGGTGATTCACCCCTCCACTTT.

The chain is built from TRBV12-1 and TRBJ2-7; the D call in the table, TRBD1, was not verified against the DNA. TRBV12-1 is a pseudogene segment. CDR3 length equals 18 residues. CDR3 bases: TGTGCCAGCAGCCAGGCTCCGATTGACCCCCAGAGACCCTACGAGCAGTACTTC. This sequence encodes CASSQAPIDPQRPYEQYF.

This clone has just one count. This chain uses TRBV6-5 with TRBJ1-1; TRBD1 is a possible D gene (5 bases). CDR3 length: 15 residues. Germline V gives CDR1 MNHEY, CDR2 SVGAGI. Trimming took off 6 bases at V and 5 bases at J, with 19 bases between the two ends. CDR3 sequence: CASRLSAGSWTEAFF. CDR3 sequence (DNA): TGTGCCAGCAGACTTTCAGCAGGGTCGTGGACTGAAGCTTTCTTT.

The rearrangement links TRBV6-5 to TRBJ1-3; TRBD1 might be the D (5 bases). The CDR3 is 14 amino acids. The V gene lost 8 bases and the J gene lost 2 bases, with 13 bases spanning the gap. Germline CDR1 and CDR2: MNHEY and SVGAGI. This chain's CDR3 is CASVGGTPGNTIYF. CDR3 coding DNA: TGTGCCAGCGTTGGGGGGACCCCTGGAAACACCATATATTTT.

The rearrangement links TRBV9 to TRBJ1-2; possible D gene TRBD1, 6 bases. The germline V and J ends were trimmed by 4 bases and 3 bases, with 13 bases remaining between them. CDR1 is SGDLS, CDR2 YYNGEE, per germline. This CDR3 has 14 amino acids. As DNA, the CDR3 is TGTGCCAGCAGCTCACGACAGGTAGACTATGGCTACACCTTC. Translation gives CASSSRQVDYGYTF.

A single count supports this clone. V gene TRBV4-2 combines with J gene TRBJ1-2; D not resolved. Germline V gene lookup returns CDR1 LGHNA and CDR2 YNFKEQ. The CDR3 covers 12 residues. Trimming pared 0 bases from V and 8 bases from J, leaving 7 bases between. The CDR3 protein is CASSQEVRGYTF. In DNA, the CDR3 is TGTGCCAGCAGCCAAGAGGTTCGGGGCTACACCTTC.

The chain uses TRBV13 and TRBJ1-2; 8 positions match TRBD1. The CDR3 runs 16 residues. V lost 4 bases, J lost 2 bases, and 9 bases stayed unmatched. Germline CDR1 is PRHDT and CDR2 is FYEKMQ (reference sequence). The CDR3 coding sequence is TGTGCCAGCAGCTCAATTATGGACAGGGACAACTATGGCTACACCTTC. Its translation is CASSSIMDRDNYGYTF.

This clone is medium-sized in the sample. CDR3 amino acids: CASSRDRGVTEAFF. CDR3 DNA sequence: TGTGCCAGCAGTAGGGACAGGGGTGTCACTGAAGCTTTCTTT. This sequence joins TRBV2 and TRBJ1-1; 10 nucleotides align to TRBD1. CDR1 is SNHLY, CDR2 FYNNEI, per germline. Unmatched junction bases numbered 4, after V lost 5 bases and J lost 4 bases. CDR3 size: 14 residues.

The chain joins TRBV6-8 to TRBJ1-3; D is undetermined. V gave up 2 bases and J gave up 2 bases, with 4 bases separating them. The CDR3 totals 13 residues. In germline, CDR1 is MNHGY, CDR2 SAAAGT. The CDR3 DNA reads TGTGCCAGCAGTTACCCAGCTGGAAACACCATATATTTT. This sequence encodes CASSYPAGNTIYF.

The V and J genes are TRBV19 and TRBJ2-2, with D possibly being TRBD2 (5 bases). From germline, CDR1 is LNHDA and CDR2 SQIVND (reference sequence). V shed 3 bases and J shed 4 bases, with 15 bases lying between them. This CDR3 has 16 amino acids. For the CDR3, the DNA is TGTGCCAGTAGTATGGGTGTCGGAGCGGTCACCGGGGAGCTGTTTTTT. It yields the protein CASSMGVGAVTGELFF.

This chain uses TRBV6-5 with TRBJ2-2; no reliable D call. CDR1 is MNHEY and CDR2 is SVGAGI in the germline V gene. This CDR3 is 13 amino acids long. V was pared by 1 base and J by 6 bases, with 6 bases between. CDR3 DNA: TGTGCCAGCAGTTACTTTAATCCCGGGGAGCTGTTTTTT. Residues: CASSYFNPGELFF.

This sequence joins TRBV6-2 or TRBV6-3 and TRBJ2-3, with 11 bases aligning to TRBD2. V gave up 4 bases and J gave up 6 bases; unmatched junction bases: 6. The CDR3 length is 15 residues. In germline, CDR1 is MNHEY, CDR2 SVGEGT. CDR3 protein: CASSLRIAGGDTQYF. In nucleotides, the CDR3 is TGTGCCAGCAGTTTGCGGATAGCGGGGGGGGATACGCAGTATTTT.

This clone was found a few times. The chain is built from TRBV27 and TRBJ1-1; D gene unclear. Trimming stripped 9 bases from V and 5 bases from J, with 13 bases between. This CDR3 is 12 amino acids long. Germline-derived CDR1 and CDR2 are MNHEY and SMNVEV (reference sequence). The CDR3 loop is CARNGRGTEAFF. The CDR3 nucleotides are TGTGCCAGAAATGGGAGAGGGACTGAAGCTTTCTTT.

The V and J genes are TRBV5-1 and TRBJ1-2, with a weak D call TRBD1 (5 bases). Trimming removed 4 bases from V and 5 bases from J, with 18 bases in between. The germline V gene encodes CDR1 SGHRS and CDR2 YFSETQ. This CDR3 spans 15 amino acids. In DNA form, the CDR3 reads TGCGCCAGCAGCCCGGGGACTGCCCAGAATTATGGCTACACCTTC. Encoded protein: CASSPGTAQNYGYTF.

The chain is built from TRBV30 and TRBJ1-5, with D tentatively TRBD1 (5 bases). Trimming removed 5 bases from V and 4 bases from J, with 12 bases in between. The CDR3 extends over 13 amino acids. CDR1 and CDR2 (germline): GTSNPN, SVGIG (reference sequence). As DNA, the CDR3 is TGTGCCTGGGATCAGGGTTTGAATCAGCCCCAGCATTTT. It yields the protein CAWDQGLNQPQHF.

The chain employs TRBV9 and TRBJ2-1; no clear D. The V end was cut by 4 bases, the J end by 5 bases, with 16 bases between. Germline V lookup: CDR1 SGDLS, CDR2 YYNGEE. CDR3 length: 15 amino acids. The CDR3 sequence: CASSLLSMGHNEQFF. For the CDR3, the DNA is TGTGCCAGCAGCCTCCTGAGCATGGGCCACAATGAGCAGTTCTTC.

Here the CDR3 reads CASSQDRGDYEQYF. DNA for the CDR3: TGCGCCAGCAGCCAAGATCGGGGGGATTACGAGCAGTACTTC. The gene calls are TRBV4-3 and TRBJ2-7, with 7 bases fitting TRBD2. The V gene end was trimmed by 0 bases and the J gene end by 4 bases; junction bases not matched to a gene: 3. This CDR3 contains 14 residues. CDR1 LGHNA and CDR2 YSLEER come from the germline V gene.

The genes are TRBV7-3 and TRBJ2-3; D uncertain. The CDR3 length is 16 residues. V shed 5 bases and J shed 4 bases, with 19 bases lying between them. Germline V lookup: CDR1 SGHTA, CDR2 FQGTGA. CDR3 nucleotides: TGTGCCAGCAGCCCGCTCGGCGTGTCGGTCGCAGATACGCAGTATTTT. It yields the protein CASSPLGVSVADTQYF.

This clone appeared once. The chain carries TRBV10-3 and TRBJ2-1; TRBD1 is a possible D gene (6 bases). The CDR3 covers 13 residues. Germline V CDR1 and CDR2: ENHRY, SYGVKD. V lost 3 bases and J lost 10, with 13 bases in between. This chain's CDR3 is CAISDRGRGEQFF. The DNA of the CDR3 is TGTGCCATCAGTGACAGGGGCCGCGGGGAGCAGTTCTTC.

This clone was recorded once. The chain has TRBV30 and TRBJ1-6; weak D call: TRBD1 (5 bases). Per the germline V gene, CDR1 is GTSNPN and CDR2 is SVGIG (reference sequence). The CDR3 is made up of 13 amino acids. With 1 base removed from V and 8 bases from J, the gap between germline ends came to 9 bases. The CDR3 sequence is CAWSGQGDSPLHF. CDR3 sequence (DNA): TGTGCCTGGAGTGGCCAGGGAGATTCACCCCTCCACTTT.

In this sample, this clone turned up a few times. An end of the junction does not agree with germline; a read error may underlie this. The chain has TRBV15 and TRBJ2-6; TRBD2 might be the D (5 bases). The CDR3 has 16 amino acids. Germline V lookup: CDR1 LNHNV, CDR2 YYDKDF (reference sequence). The CDR3 reads CATSREMDSGANVLTF. CDR3 DNA sequence: TGTGCCACCAGCAGAGAGATGGACTCTGGTGCCAACGTCCTGACTTTC.